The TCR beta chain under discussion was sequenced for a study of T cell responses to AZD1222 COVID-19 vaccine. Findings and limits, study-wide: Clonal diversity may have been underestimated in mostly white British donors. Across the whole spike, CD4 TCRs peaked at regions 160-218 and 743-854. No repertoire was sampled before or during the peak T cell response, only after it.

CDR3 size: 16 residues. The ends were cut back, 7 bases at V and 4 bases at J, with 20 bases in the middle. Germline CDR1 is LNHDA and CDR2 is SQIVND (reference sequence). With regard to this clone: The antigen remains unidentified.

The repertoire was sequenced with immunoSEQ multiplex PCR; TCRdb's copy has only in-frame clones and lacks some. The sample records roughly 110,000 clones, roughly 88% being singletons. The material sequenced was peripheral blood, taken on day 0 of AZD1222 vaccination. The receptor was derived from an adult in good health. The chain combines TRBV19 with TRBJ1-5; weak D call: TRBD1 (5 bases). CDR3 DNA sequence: TGTGCCAGTAAGGTCAGGGAGAGAATGCGGAATCAGCCCCAGCATTTT. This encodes CASKVRERMRNQPQHF.